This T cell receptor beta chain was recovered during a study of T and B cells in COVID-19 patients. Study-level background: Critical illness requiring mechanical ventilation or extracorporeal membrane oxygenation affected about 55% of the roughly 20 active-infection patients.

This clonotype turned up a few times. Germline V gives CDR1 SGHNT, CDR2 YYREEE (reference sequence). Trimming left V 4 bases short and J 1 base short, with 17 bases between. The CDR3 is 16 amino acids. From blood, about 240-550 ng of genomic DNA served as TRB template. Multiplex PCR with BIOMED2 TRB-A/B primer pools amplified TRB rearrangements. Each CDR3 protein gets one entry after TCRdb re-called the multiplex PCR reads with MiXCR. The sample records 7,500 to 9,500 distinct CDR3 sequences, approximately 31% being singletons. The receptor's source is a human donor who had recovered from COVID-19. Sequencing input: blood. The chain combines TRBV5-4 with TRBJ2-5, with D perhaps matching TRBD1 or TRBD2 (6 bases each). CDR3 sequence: CASSRPHGGGQETQYF. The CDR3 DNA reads TGTGCCAGCAGCCGTCCCCACGGAGGGGGCCAAGAGACCCAGTACTTC.